Below, one TCR beta chain is given with its context. Seattle patients were enrolled while actively infected and followed longitudinally. This entry comes from a study of blood T cell repertoires in COVID-19. As for the study in general: The samples span acute and convalescent COVID-19 from the United States, Italy and Spain.

Original analysis: Amplification with reference gene primers provided the estimates of nucleated cell counts. Profiling relied on immunoSEQ multiplex PCR, and the TCRdb table lists in-frame clones only, not all of them. Clone size and V and J calls were adopted from that table, with D and trimming inferred from the DNA. The top ten clones hold roughly 6.5% of a sample with some 56,000 clones, 80% to 90% of them seen once. The V gene end was trimmed by 2 bases and the J gene end by 4 bases; junction bases not matched to a gene: 13. This CDR3 comprises 17 residues. Germline V gene sequence: CDR1 MGHRA, CDR2 YSYEKL.

The chain carries TRBV4-1 and TRBJ1-1; 7 positions agree with TRBD1. This sequence originates from a woman aged 60-75 years with COVID-19, enrolled during active disease. Sequencing was carried out using peripheral blood. CDR3 sequence: CASSQTPTGAQGTEAFF. CDR3 nucleotides: TGCGCCAGCAGCCAAACCCCCACAGGGGCGCAGGGCACTGAAGCTTTCTTT.